Reported below is one TCR beta chain. Its antigen is currently not known. No much larger clone is present one base from it, and per-base qualities are unavailable. In the prospective study, participants were 18 to 89 years old, resided in about two dozen geographic areas of the United States, and were enrolled through a virtual design. In the prospective study, participants were assigned to cohorts based on the clinical history participants reported in a screening survey and a study questionnaire. Recovered participants in ImmuneRACE Cohort 3 were defined by two consecutive negative NP/OP PCR tests, clearance by a healthcare professional, or resolution of symptoms. Each participant in the prospective study had whole blood, serum and a nasopharyngeal or oropharyngeal swab collected by mobile phlebotomists. Over a roughly two-month period, participants in the prospective study had the option of providing additional blood draws and questionnaires. Before DNA extraction, prospective study blood samples were shipped either frozen or at room temperature.

The sample comes from a study of blood T cell repertoires in COVID-19 (dated by TCRdb to the early 2020s). For context, the study as a whole: Samples from collaborators originated in the United States, Italy and Spain and spanned both the acute and convalescent phases of COVID-19. The material from the prospective study consisted of cDNA or gDNA derived from T cells, B-cell-depleted T cells, or PBMCs. The dataset comprised deeply sampled blood TCRbeta repertoires from subjects exposed to, actively infected with, or recovered from COVID-19. The repertoires were made available in a free public database intended to serve as a resource for research on the immune response to SARS-CoV-2. The samples were drawn from the first 160 participants of the ongoing ImmuneRACE study and from 950 to 1,500 subjects provided by 6 global collaborators. Sample metadata almost always included a de-identified subject ID, COVID-19 status, age in years and sex. HLA class I and class II types, where available, came from metadata supplied by the sample provider rather than from assay-based typing. The investigation overall reported the following: The amount of clinical and demographic metadata varied by source and participant and was provided uncurated.

TCRbeta CDR3 regions were amplified from genomic DNA by means of the immunoSEQ Assay, a bias-controlled multiplex PCR. The published analysis was carried out like this. The number of nucleated cells in each sample was estimated by amplification of reference gene primers within the assay. Sequence reads were collapsed and filtered to measure the absolute abundance of every unique TCRbeta CDR3 rearrangement. For each sample, productive Simpson clonality was calculated as the square root of Simpson's diversity index over productive rearrangements. This immuneACCESS table, as held by TCRdb, lists in-frame sequences with V and J called but not all clones. Of the missing ones, under half trace to an unresolved V gene in checked studies; the others have no known cause. V, J and clone size reflect that table, while D and trimming were determined from the DNA. This sample holds 110,000 to 150,000 clones; about 80% were observed only once. Approximately 6% of the sample goes to the ten largest clones.

The CDR3 measures 12 amino acids from cysteine to phenylalanine. The entry retains the CDR3 DNA only, 36 bases that are in frame from base 1. V loses 7 bases of germline sequence and J loses 1 base, and the interval between the two ends is 7 bases. The germline V gene supplies CDR1 KGHDR and CDR2 SFDVKD. The receptor's source is a woman aged 45-65 years who had recovered from COVID-19. Material for sequencing was PBMCs or T cells enriched from blood (not recorded which). The rearranged segments are TRBV24-1 and TRBJ2-7, with the D gene not clear enough to name. The DNA is as follows: TGTGCCACCAGCTCAGGATCCTACGAGCAGTACTTC. Translated, this gives CATSSGSYEQYF.